Presented here are 12 T cell receptor beta chains from one specimen sequenced in a study of blood T cell repertoires in COVID-19. Sequenced by immunoSEQ multiplex PCR; TCRdb stores in-frame clones only, minus some. The table records 200,000 to 250,000 clones, approximately 88% of them present only once. Sample: PBMCs or T cells enriched from blood (not recorded which). All receptors come from a woman in her thirties who had been exposed to COVID-19.

This chain uses TRBV13 with TRBJ1-2; the D gene is possibly TRBD1 (5 bases). Trimming shortened V by 5 bases and J by 8 bases, and 18 bases separated the two germline ends. Germline V gene lookup returns CDR1 PRHDT and CDR2 FYEKMQ (reference sequence). The CDR3 spans 14 residues. CDR3 in amino acids: CASSHRRTRRGYTF. The CDR3 nucleotides read TGTGCCAGCAGCCATCGGCGGACACGCCGGGGCTACACCTTC.

This clone showed up just once. V and J are TRBV21-1 and TRBJ1-5; the DNA was not compared with TRBD1, the D call given in the table. TRBV21-1 counts as a pseudogene. This CDR3 region has 14 residues. In DNA form, the CDR3 reads TGTGCCAGCAGCCCTCAGAGGGGGAATCAGCCCCAGCATTTT. Its translation: CASSPQRGNQPQHF.

The chain couples TRBV4-1 to TRBJ2-7; D uncertain. V lost 1 base and J lost 5, with 15 bases in between. This CDR3 region has 15 residues. Germline-derived CDR1 and CDR2 are MGHRA and YSYEKL. As DNA, the CDR3 is TGCGCCAGCAGCCAAGGACCTGGAGACTCAGACGAGCAGTACTTC. It translates to CASSQGPGDSDEQYF.

The chain carries TRBV5-1 and TRBJ2-7, with unresolved D. The CDR3 covers 14 residues. The V gene lost 0 bases and the J gene lost 2 bases, with 9 bases spanning the gap. Germline V gives CDR1 SGHRS, CDR2 YFSETQ. In DNA form, the CDR3 reads TGCGCCAGCAGCTTGGATGGCCCAACCTACGAGCAGTACTTC. Translating gives CASSLDGPTYEQYF.

The gene calls are TRBV4-1 and TRBJ2-1, with 10 bases lining up with TRBD2. Trimming removed 4 bases from V and 8 bases from J; junction bases left unmatched: 5. CDR3 length: 14 residues. CDR1 and CDR2 (germline): MGHRA, YSYEKL. The CDR3 reads CASSLAGGGDEQFF. For the CDR3, the DNA is TGCGCCAGCAGCCTAGCGGGAGGTGGGGATGAGCAGTTCTTC.

This clone was observed a few times. The V and J genes are TRBV7-2 and TRBJ2-1; D gene uncertain. The CDR3 totals 13 residues. Germline assignment: CDR1 SGHTA and CDR2 FQGNSA. V lost 2 bases and J lost 4, with 6 bases in between. CDR3 nucleotides: TGTGCCAGCAGCTTAAACTTGTACAATGAGCAGTTCTTC. The encoded protein is CASSLNLYNEQFF.

V and J are TRBV7-2 and TRBJ2-7; D gene unclear. CDR1 SGHTA and CDR2 FQGNSA come from the germline V gene. V shed 5 bases and J shed 7 bases, with 15 bases lying between them. The CDR3 extends over 13 amino acids. The CDR3, as DNA: TGTGCCAGCAGCCTGCGGATCAACTTGGAGCAGTACTTC. This encodes CASSLRINLEQYF.

CDR3 nucleotides: TGTGCCAGCAGTTCTACGACAGGCTACAATCAGCCCCAGCATTTT. This codes for CASSSTTGYNQPQHF. This chain uses TRBV27 with TRBJ1-5; possibly TRBD1 for D (6 bases). V lost 4 bases and J lost 3, with 13 bases in between. The CDR3 has 15 residues. Germline CDR1 reads MNHEY; CDR2 reads SMNVEV (reference sequence).

V is TRBV2 and J is TRBJ2-5; 10 bases match TRBD1. CDR1 is SNHLY, CDR2 FYNNEI, per germline. The ends lost 1 base at V and 5 bases at J; junction bases unmatched: 7. The CDR3 runs to 16 residues. CDR3 region: CASSEGGTGDGETQYF. DNA of the CDR3: TGTGCCAGCAGTGAAGGGGGGACAGGGGACGGTGAGACCCAGTACTTC.

The rearrangement links TRBV24-1 to TRBJ2-2; 7 nucleotides agree with TRBD1. The germline V gene encodes CDR1 KGHDR and CDR2 SFDVKD. After removal of 3 bases from V and 7 bases from J, the junction contained 7 bases not matched to a gene. This CDR3 contains 15 residues. Here the CDR3 DNA reads TGTGCCACCAGTGATCCAGGGGGATCTATCGGGGAGCTGTTTTTT. It is translated as CATSDPGGSIGELFF.

This sequence joins TRBV2 and TRBJ1-1; the D gene is possibly TRBD1 (6 bases). Looked up from germline, CDR1 is SNHLY and CDR2 is FYNNEI. The CDR3 spans 14 residues. V was trimmed by 6 bases and J by 0 bases, leaving 11 bases between them. For the CDR3, the DNA is TGTGCCAGCAGCCCGGACAGCGTGAACACTGAAGCTTTCTTT. It yields the protein CASSPDSVNTEAFF.

V is TRBV9 and J is TRBJ2-1, with 11 nucleotides matching TRBD2. V was pared by 4 bases and J by 4 bases, with 7 bases of the junction left unmatched. The CDR3 has 16 amino acids. The germline V gene encodes CDR1 SGDLS and CDR2 YYNGEE. The DNA for the CDR3 is TGTGCCAGCAGCCTTACCGGGACTAGCGGATACAATGAGCAGTTCTTC. This translates into CASSLTGTSGYNEQFF. The full variable domain, rest sourced from reference TRBV9 and TRBJ2-1, is DSGVTQTPKHLITATGQRVTLRCSPRSGDLSVYWYQQSLDQGLQFLIQYYNGEERAKGNILERFSAQQFPDLHSELNLSSLELGDSALYFCASSLTGTSGYNEQFFGPGTRLTVL.